The 4 T cell receptor beta chains below come from one sample, sequenced in a study of cytomegalovirus exposure and HLA in healthy donors. Primers: 60 Vbeta forward and 13 Jbeta reverse. Libraries were prepared by immunoSEQ multiplex PCR; TCRdb keeps only in-frame clonotypes and omits some of them. The table includes approximately 140,000 clones, 70% to 85% detected once. Sequencing was performed on PBMCs. The receptors here all came from a male donor in good health and CMV-seronegative.

The chain combines TRBV19 with TRBJ2-5, with D possibly TRBD2 on 5 matching bases. V lost 7 bases and J lost 4, with 19 bases in between. This CDR3 region has 15 residues. The germline V gene has CDR1 LNHDA and CDR2 SQIVND (reference sequence). The CDR3: CASTRGSTDLETQYF. In DNA, the CDR3 is TGTGCCAGTACCAGAGGGAGTACAGATCTAGAGACCCAGTACTTC.

The rearrangement joins TRBV7-6 to TRBJ2-7, with D tentatively TRBD1 (5 bases). Germline CDR1 reads SGHVS; CDR2 reads FNYEAQ. The CDR3 length is 13 residues. Trimming took off 4 bases at V and 7 bases at J, with 14 bases between the two ends. This chain's CDR3 is CASSWGAAGEQYF. The CDR3 coding sequence is TGTGCCAGCAGCTGGGGCGCGGCCGGGGAGCAGTACTTC.

The chain links TRBV6-5 to TRBJ2-7; TRBD2 matches 13 bases. CDR1 and CDR2 from the germline V gene are MNHEY and SVGAGI. The ends lost 4 bases at V and 5 bases at J; junction bases unmatched: 2. The CDR3 consists of 14 residues. CDR3 protein: CASSSGTSGNEQYF. CDR3 DNA: TGTGCCAGCAGTTCCGGGACTAGCGGGAACGAGCAGTACTTC.

The genes are TRBV5-4 and TRBJ2-1; TRBD1 might be the D (6 bases). V shed 4 bases and J shed 3 bases, with 11 bases lying between them. Germline V gene sequence: CDR1 SGHNT, CDR2 YYREEE (reference sequence). The CDR3 runs 14 residues. This chain's CDR3 is CASSIRDIYNEQFF. In DNA form, the CDR3 reads TGTGCCAGCAGCATTCGGGACATCTACAATGAGCAGTTCTTC.